Listed below are T cell receptor beta chains from one sample, sequenced in a study of T cell responses to AZD1222 COVID-19 vaccine. Assay used: immunoSEQ multiplex PCR; TCRdb lists only in-frame clones, some missing. Counted here are about 180,000 clones, 70% to 90% occurring once; the ten biggest clones make up 1.5% to 2%. Sequencing used peripheral blood, obtained on day 0 of AZD1222 vaccination. The receptor source for this set is an adult in good health. The CDR3 runs from the conserved cysteine through the conserved F or W. Each record gives: clone size, V gene, D gene, J gene, CDR3 DNA, CDR3 protein. The D gene is left open where the match is weak. Size values are once, few and many counts, or a class for expanded clones, and some rows have none.

clone_size: .; v_call: TRBV9; d_call: .; j_call: TRBJ2-1; cdr3_nt: TGTGCCAGCAGCGTAGGGGACAACTACAATGAGCAGTTCTTC; cdr3_aa: CASSVGDNYNEQFF
clone_size: .; v_call: TRBV6-2/TRBV6-3; d_call: .; j_call: TRBJ2-3; cdr3_nt: TGTGCCAGCAGCAGGGATAGCACAGATACGCAGTATTTT; cdr3_aa: CASSRDSTDTQYF
clone_size: .; v_call: TRBV21-1; d_call: .; j_call: TRBJ2-1; cdr3_nt: TGTGCCAGCAGCAAATCCTATGAGCAGTTCTTC; cdr3_aa: CASSKSYEQFF
clone_size: once; v_call: TRBV11-2; d_call: .; j_call: TRBJ1-3; cdr3_nt: TGTGCCAGCAGCTTAGAGGCCAGTTTTGGAAACACCATATATTTT; cdr3_aa: CASSLEASFGNTIYF
clone_size: .; v_call: TRBV28; d_call: .; j_call: TRBJ1-2; cdr3_nt: TGTGCCAGCAGTCCCGGACTAACTAACTATGGCTACACCTTC; cdr3_aa: CASSPGLTNYGYTF
clone_size: .; v_call: TRBV7-2; d_call: .; j_call: TRBJ1-2; cdr3_nt: TGTGCCAGCAGCGACCGGGACACCGGTTTTCGCGGCTACACCTTC; cdr3_aa: CASSDRDTGFRGYTF
clone_size: .; v_call: TRBV28; d_call: TRBD1; j_call: TRBJ2-1; cdr3_nt: TGTGCCAGCAGCAAGACAGGGACCCATGAGCAGTTCTTC; cdr3_aa: CASSKTGTHEQFF
clone_size: .; v_call: TRBV5-4; d_call: TRBD2; j_call: TRBJ2-1; cdr3_nt: TGTGCCAGCAGCTTAGCGGGGGGGACGGAGATTGAGCAGTTCTTC; cdr3_aa: CASSLAGGTEIEQFF
clone_size: .; v_call: TRBV2; d_call: TRBD2; j_call: TRBJ2-7; cdr3_nt: TGTGCCAGCAGCGGGACTAGCAGATCCTACGAGCAGTACTTC; cdr3_aa: CASSGTSRSYEQYF
clone_size: .; v_call: TRBV4-3; d_call: .; j_call: TRBJ2-1; cdr3_nt: TGCGCCAGCAGCCAAGTCAGGGTCGCTGAGCAGTTCTTC; cdr3_aa: CASSQVRVAEQFF
clone_size: .; v_call: TRBV25-1; d_call: .; j_call: TRBJ2-3; cdr3_nt: TGTGCCAGCAGTCCAGCGTCCACAGATACGCAGTATTTT; cdr3_aa: CASSPASTDTQYF